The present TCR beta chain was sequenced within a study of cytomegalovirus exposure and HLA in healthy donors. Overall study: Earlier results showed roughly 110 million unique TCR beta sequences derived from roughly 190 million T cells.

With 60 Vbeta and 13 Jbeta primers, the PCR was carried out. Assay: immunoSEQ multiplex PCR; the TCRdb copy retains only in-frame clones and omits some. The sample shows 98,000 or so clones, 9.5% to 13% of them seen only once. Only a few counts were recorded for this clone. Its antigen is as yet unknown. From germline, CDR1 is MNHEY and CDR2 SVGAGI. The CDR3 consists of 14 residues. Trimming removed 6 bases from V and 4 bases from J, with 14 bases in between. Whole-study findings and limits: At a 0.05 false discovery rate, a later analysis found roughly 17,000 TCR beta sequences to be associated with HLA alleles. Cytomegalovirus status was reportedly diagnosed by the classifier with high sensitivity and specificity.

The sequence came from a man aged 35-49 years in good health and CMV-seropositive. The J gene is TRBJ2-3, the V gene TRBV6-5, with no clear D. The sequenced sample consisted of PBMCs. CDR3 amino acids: CASSLTGSADTQYF. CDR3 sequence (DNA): TGTGCCAGCAGCCTGACTGGATCCGCAGATACGCAGTATTTT.